The entry that follows covers one T cell receptor (beta chain) sequence. Generated by immunoSEQ multiplex PCR, the TCRdb table keeps only in-frame clones and is missing some. The table records about 110,000 clones, roughly four fifths of them present only once. This sample was included in a study of blood T cell repertoires in COVID-19. CDR1 and CDR2 (germline): DFQATT, SNEGSKA (reference sequence). V shed 3 bases, J shed 3 bases, and the junction held 3 bases outside the gene matches. The CDR3 extends over 13 amino acids. The rearrangement uses TRBV20-1 and TRBJ2-7, with 9 nucleotides matching TRBD2. This TCR came from a man older than 75 with COVID-19, enrolled during active disease. The sequenced sample consisted of peripheral blood. The CDR3 sequence is CSASPSGNYEQYF. The CDR3 region has the DNA TGCAGTGCTAGTCCTAGCGGGAACTACGAGCAGTACTTC.